This T cell receptor (beta chain) was found in a study of CD8+ T cells in alopecia areata. Overall study: Treatment comprised oral tofacitinib, 5 to 10 mg twice daily, in treated patients. The study's findings and limits: Links between baseline CD8+ expansion and response need larger treated cohorts. Scalp lesions, especially in alopecia totalis/universalis, had higher clonality than normal scalp. Sequencing of scalp tissue also captures the resident alphabeta T cells of normal skin.

cDNA prepared by RNA extraction and subsequent reverse transcription served as the template for sequencing. Assay: immunoSEQ multiplex PCR; the TCRdb copy retains only in-frame clones and omits some. The sample contains 120,000 to 150,000 clones, about 85% of which appear only once. Comment on this clone: Its antigen is unidentified. Other DNA sequences in the same sample also yield this CDR3.

Treatment defined: oral pan-JAK inhibitor, 5-10 mg twice daily. The receptor comes from a human donor with alopecia areata. The sequencing here drew on CD8+ T cells sorted from blood, taken at week 4, from a patient treated with tofacitinib.

The CDR3: CASSSSYEQYF. The CDR3 nucleotides read TGTGCCAGCAGCTCGTCCTACGAGCAGTACTTC. The chain carries TRBV5-4 and TRBJ2-7; the D is unclear. Germline CDR1 is SGHNT and CDR2 is YYREEE (reference sequence). V was trimmed by 3 bases and J by 1 base, leaving 2 bases between them. CDR3 length: 11 residues. The whole variable domain, remainder taken from reference TRBV5-4 and TRBJ2-7, is ETGVTQSPTHLIKTRGQQVTLRCSSQSGHNTVSWYQQALGQGPQFIFQYYREEENGRGNFPPRFSGLQFPNYSSELNVNALELDDSALYLCASSSSYEQYFGPGTRLTVT.